Listed below are T cell receptor beta chains from one sample, sequenced in a study of shared clonotypes between healthy human individuals. Repertoires were generated with immunoSEQ multiplex PCR, while TCRdb's copy carries only in-frame clones and drops some. This sample has about 660,000 clones, with under 80% found just once. Specimen: memory CD4+ T cells sorted from blood. These TCRs come from a woman between 25 and 40 years old in good health. Both conserved end residues are part of each CDR3. A D gene is named only where the DNA matches it firmly. Clone size is given for some rows only: seen once, a few or many times, or a class if the clone is expanded.

abundance	d_gene	v_gene	j_gene	CDR3aa	CDR3nt
few	.	TRBV7-2	TRBJ2-3	CASSPGTTDTQYF	TGTGCCAGCAGCCCTGGGACCACTGACACGCAGTATTTT
few	.	TRBV29-1	TRBJ2-1	CSVTRAPSYNEQFF	TGCAGCGTCACCAGAGCCCCCTCCTACAATGAGCAGTTCTTC
.	.	TRBV19	TRBJ2-7	CATATSYEQYF	TGTGCCACCGCAACTTCCTACGAGCAGTACTTC
.	.	TRBV5-1	TRBJ1-4	CASSVTAGTTNEKLFF	TGCGCCAGCAGCGTTACGGCCGGGACGACTAATGAAAAACTGTTTTTT
.	.	TRBV9	TRBJ1-1	CASSATGTNTEAFF	TGTGCCAGCAGCGCTACAGGGACGAACACTGAAGCTTTCTTT
few	.	TRBV5-1	TRBJ2-1	CASSLDSGSYNEQFF	TGCGCCAGCAGCTTGGATTCAGGAAGCTACAATGAGCAGTTCTTC
few	.	TRBV9	TRBJ2-3	CASSKRTPSTDTQYF	TGTGCCAGCAGCAAACGGACACCCTCCACAGATACGCAGTATTTT
few	TRBD1	TRBV7-8	TRBJ1-1	CASSLLPGGAGTEAFF	TGTGCCAGCAGCTTATTACCAGGGGGCGCGGGTACTGAAGCTTTCTTT
.	.	TRBV5-6	TRBJ2-7	CASSSPQGFPYEQYF	TGTGCCAGCAGCTCGCCGCAGGGGTTCCCCTACGAGCAGTACTTC
.	.	TRBV5-6	TRBJ1-1	CASSSGYGRATEAFF	TGTGCCAGCAGCTCAGGCTACGGCAGGGCCACTGAAGCTTTCTTT
few	TRBD1	TRBV28	TRBJ2-7	CASSSGGQGFYEQYF	TGTGCCAGCAGTAGCGGGGGACAGGGGTTTTACGAGCAGTACTTC
.	TRBD1	TRBV5-6	TRBJ2-7	CASSHRDRGGEQYF	TGTGCCAGCAGCCACCGGGACAGGGGGGGCGAGCAGTACTTC
.	TRBD2	TRBV6-4	TRBJ2-5	CASSESTGGIETQYF	TGTGCCAGCAGTGAGTCGACGGGAGGAATTGAGACCCAGTACTTC
many	.	TRBV5-1	TRBJ2-5	CASSSQAEWQTQYF	TGCGCCAGCAGTTCACAGGCCGAATGGCAGACCCAGTACTTC
.	.	TRBV6-1	TRBJ2-7	CASSLWDISEQYF	TGTGCCAGCAGCCTGTGGGACATTTCAGAGCAGTACTTC
.	.	TRBV4-1	TRBJ2-7	CASSQELSLSGVGEQYF	TGCGCCAGCAGCCAAGAACTCTCTCTCTCCGGGGTAGGCGAGCAGTACTTC
few	.	TRBV30	TRBJ1-1	CAWSVTDEAFF	TGTGCCTGGAGTGTAACAGACGAAGCTTTCTTT
.	.	TRBV5-6	TRBJ2-1	CASSFSGYEQFF	TGTGCCAGCAGCTTTTCGGGTTATGAGCAGTTCTTC
once	TRBD2	TRBV27	TRBJ2-1	CASSLTAGAGNNEQFF	TGTGCCAGCAGTTTAACGGCGGGAGCGGGAAACAATGAGCAGTTCTTC
.	TRBD1	TRBV5-1	TRBJ2-2	CASSFPRQGGTGELFF	TGCGCCAGCAGCTTTCCAAGACAGGGGGGCACCGGGGAGCTGTTTTTT
.	TRBD1	TRBV2	TRBJ1-1	CASRTRGTEAFF	TGTGCCAGCAGGACCAGGGGGACTGAAGCTTTCTTT
.	.	TRBV5-1	TRBJ2-2	CASSLWRGALGTGELFF	TGCGCCAGCAGCCTCTGGCGCGGGGCCCTCGGCACCGGGGAGCTGTTTTTT
.	.	TRBV5-1	TRBJ1-2	CASSSDRTRYTF	TGCGCCAGCAGCTCAGACAGGACGCGCTACACCTTC
.	.	TRBV30	TRBJ2-3	CAWSRAGPTDTQYF	TGTGCCTGGAGTCGTGCGGGGCCCACAGATACGCAGTATTTT
.	.	TRBV25-1	TRBJ1-1	CASSVDGGRTEAFF	TGTGCCAGCAGTGTCGATGGGGGAAGAACTGAAGCTTTCTTT
few	TRBD1	TRBV5-8	TRBJ2-1	CASSSTGRWQFF	TGTGCCAGCAGCTCGACAGGGCGTTGGCAGTTCTTC
once	TRBD1	TRBV25-1	TRBJ2-3	CASSPRDRVTDTQYF	TGTGCCAGCAGTCCTCGGGACAGGGTCACAGATACGCAGTATTTT
.	.	TRBV4-2	TRBJ2-7	CASSQGQGISYEQYF	TGTGCCAGCAGCCAAGGGCAGGGCATCTCCTACGAGCAGTACTTC
.	.	TRBV5-1	TRBJ2-5	CASSFKGEETQYF	TGCGCCAGCAGCTTCAAAGGGGAAGAGACCCAGTACTTC
.	TRBD1	TRBV28	TRBJ2-1	CASSLYPGQGRKDEQFF	TGTGCCAGCAGTTTATATCCGGGACAGGGTAGGAAGGATGAGCAGTTCTTC
.	TRBD2	TRBV14	TRBJ2-3	CASSQVGTTRTDTQYF	TGTGCCAGCAGCCAAGTGGGGACTACCCGCACAGATACGCAGTATTTT
.	TRBD2	TRBV4-2	TRBJ2-3	CASSQHSGSTDTQYF	TGTGCCAGCAGCCAACATAGCGGGAGCACAGATACGCAGTATTTT
.	.	TRBV11-3	TRBJ2-3	CASSLDPAADTQYF	TGTGCCAGCAGCTTAGATCCAGCGGCAGATACGCAGTATTTT
.	.	TRBV7-8	TRBJ2-3	CASSLAYSNTQYF	TGTGCCAGCAGCTTAGCGTACTCAAATACGCAGTATTTT
.	.	TRBV15	TRBJ2-1	CATSRDYEENEQFF	TGTGCCACCAGCAGAGATTACGAGGAGAATGAGCAGTTCTTC
once	.	TRBV7-8	TRBJ2-2	CASSQQDLRTGELFF	TGTGCCAGCAGCCAACAGGACCTAAGGACCGGGGAGCTGTTTTTT